This TCR beta chain appears in the sequencing data of a study of cytomegalovirus exposure and HLA in healthy donors. The PCR made use of 60 Vbeta and 13 Jbeta primers. Assay: immunoSEQ multiplex PCR; the TCRdb copy retains only in-frame clones and omits some. This sample has 150,000 to 200,000 clones; 60% to 80% occur once, and the top ten carry 4.7%. Germline V gene sequence: CDR1 GTSNPN, CDR2 SVGIG (reference sequence). The ends were cut back, 0 bases at V and 7 bases at J, with 10 bases in the middle. CDR3 size: 13 residues. This clonotype originated in a young man in good health and CMV-seropositive. The genes are TRBV30 and TRBJ2-1, with TRBD2 as a possible D gene (7 bases). The sample was PBMCs. CDR3 loop: CAWSVGGRNEQFF. For the CDR3, the DNA is TGTGCCTGGAGTGTGGGGGGGCGAAATGAGCAGTTCTTC.